This T cell receptor (beta chain) was recorded in a study of CD8 T cells in Susac syndrome. The wider study: Blood was drawn from patients with Susac syndrome. At that point, they were therapy-naive, on corticosteroids, or on intravenous immunoglobulin alone.

The RNA, roughly 0.45 to 1 ug, was put through reverse transcription using random hexamers. The amplification used immunoSEQ multiplex PCR on TCR beta CDR3; it spanned 54 Vbeta and 13 Jbeta. TCRdb ran MiXCR on the immunoSEQ multiplex PCR reads and lists one entry per CDR3 protein. The sample shows 210,000 or so distinct CDR3 sequences, approximately 94% of them seen only once. Concerning this clonotype: No antigen is known for it.

Each Susac syndrome patient had definite or probable disease by recently defined criteria. Study findings and constraints: The CD4+ T cell repertoires, which came from Susac syndrome patients, showed no sign of clonal expansion.

Germline V gene lookup returns CDR1 MNHNY and CDR2 SVGAGI (reference sequence). Trimming pared 7 bases from V and 6 bases from J, leaving 16 bases between. The CDR3 totals 15 residues. The clonotype comes from a human donor with Susac syndrome. The sequencing input was CD4+ T cells from PBMCs. V gene TRBV6-6 combines with J gene TRBJ1-6; unclear D gene. Written as DNA, the CDR3 is TGTGCCAGCACCCTCCCGGGAGGGCCTAATTCACCCCTCCACTTT. The encoded protein is CASTLPGGPNSPLHF.